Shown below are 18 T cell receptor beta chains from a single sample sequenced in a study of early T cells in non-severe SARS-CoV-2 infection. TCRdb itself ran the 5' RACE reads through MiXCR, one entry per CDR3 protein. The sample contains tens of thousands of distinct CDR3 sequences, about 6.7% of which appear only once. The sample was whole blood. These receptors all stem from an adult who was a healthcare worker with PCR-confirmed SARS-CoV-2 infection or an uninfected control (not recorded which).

The CDR3 is CSARATDSVETQYF. CDR3 DNA: TGCAGTGCTAGAGCTACGGACAGTGTGGAGACCCAGTACTTC. The chain carries TRBV20-1 and TRBJ2-5, with a possible D match to TRBD1 (6 bases). CDR1 and CDR2 (germline): DFQATT, SNEGSKA (reference sequence). V was shortened by 1 base and J by 5 bases, with 14 bases between the two germline ends. This CDR3 region has 14 residues.

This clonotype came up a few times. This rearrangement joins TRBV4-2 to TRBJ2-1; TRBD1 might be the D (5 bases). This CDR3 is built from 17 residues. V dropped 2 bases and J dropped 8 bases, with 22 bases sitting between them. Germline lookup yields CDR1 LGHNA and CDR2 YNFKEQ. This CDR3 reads CASSQKRPLERGHEQFF. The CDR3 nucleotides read TGTGCCAGCAGCCAAAAAAGGCCTTTAGAAAGGGGCCATGAGCAGTTCTTC.

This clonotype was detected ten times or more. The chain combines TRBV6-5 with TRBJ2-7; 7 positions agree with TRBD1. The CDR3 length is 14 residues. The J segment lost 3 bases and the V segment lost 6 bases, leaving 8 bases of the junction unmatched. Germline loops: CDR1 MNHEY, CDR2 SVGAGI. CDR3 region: CASRPGTESYEQYF. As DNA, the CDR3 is TGTGCCAGCAGGCCTGGGACAGAGAGCTACGAGCAGTACTTC.

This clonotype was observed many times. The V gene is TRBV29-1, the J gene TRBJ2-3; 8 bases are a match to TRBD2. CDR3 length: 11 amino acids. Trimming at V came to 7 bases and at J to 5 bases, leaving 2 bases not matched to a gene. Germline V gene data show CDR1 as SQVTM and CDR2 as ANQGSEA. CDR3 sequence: CSALAGDTQYF. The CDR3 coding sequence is TGCAGCGCCCTAGCGGGAGATACGCAGTATTTT.

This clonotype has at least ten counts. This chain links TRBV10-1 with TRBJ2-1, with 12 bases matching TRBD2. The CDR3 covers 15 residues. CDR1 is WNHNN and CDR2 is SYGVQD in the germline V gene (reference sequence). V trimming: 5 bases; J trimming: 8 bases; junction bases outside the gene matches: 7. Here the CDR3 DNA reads TGCGCCAGCAGTCCGACTAGCGGGAGTGAGGATGAGCAGTTCTTC. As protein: CASSPTSGSEDEQFF.

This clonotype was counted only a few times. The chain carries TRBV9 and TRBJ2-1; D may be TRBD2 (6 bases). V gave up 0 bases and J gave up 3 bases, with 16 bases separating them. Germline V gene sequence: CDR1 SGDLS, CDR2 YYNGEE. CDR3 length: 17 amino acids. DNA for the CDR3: TGTGCCAGCAGCGTAGATTTGGCGGGGAAGAACTACAATGAGCAGTTCTTC. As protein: CASSVDLAGKNYNEQFF.

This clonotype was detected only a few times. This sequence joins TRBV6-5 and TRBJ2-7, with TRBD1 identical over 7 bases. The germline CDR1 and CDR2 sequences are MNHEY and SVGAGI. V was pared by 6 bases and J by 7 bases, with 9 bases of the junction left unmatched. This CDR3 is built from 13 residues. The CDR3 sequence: CASSQSTGVEQYF. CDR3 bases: TGTGCCAGCAGCCAAAGTACAGGGGTGGAGCAGTACTTC.

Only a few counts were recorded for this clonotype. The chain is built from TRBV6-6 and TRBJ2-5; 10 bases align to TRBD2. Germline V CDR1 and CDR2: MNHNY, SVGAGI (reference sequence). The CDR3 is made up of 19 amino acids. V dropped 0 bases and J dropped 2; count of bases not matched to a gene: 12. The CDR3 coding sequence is TGTGCCAGCAGTTACTCCGCCCGAGTACTAGCGGGAATACAAGAGACCCAGTACTTC. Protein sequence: CASSYSARVLAGIQETQYF.

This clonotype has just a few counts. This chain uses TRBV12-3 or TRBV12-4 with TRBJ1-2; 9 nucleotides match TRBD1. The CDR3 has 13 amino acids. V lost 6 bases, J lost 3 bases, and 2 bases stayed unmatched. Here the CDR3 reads CASSRTGDYGYTF. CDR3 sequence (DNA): TGTGCCAGCAGCAGGACAGGGGACTATGGCTACACCTTC.

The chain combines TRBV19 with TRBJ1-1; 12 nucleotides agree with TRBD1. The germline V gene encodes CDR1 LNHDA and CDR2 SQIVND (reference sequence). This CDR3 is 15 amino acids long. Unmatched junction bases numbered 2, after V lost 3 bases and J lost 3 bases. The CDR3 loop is CASSIGTGGYTEAFF. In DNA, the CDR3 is TGTGCCAGTAGTATTGGGACAGGGGGCTACACTGAAGCTTTCTTT.

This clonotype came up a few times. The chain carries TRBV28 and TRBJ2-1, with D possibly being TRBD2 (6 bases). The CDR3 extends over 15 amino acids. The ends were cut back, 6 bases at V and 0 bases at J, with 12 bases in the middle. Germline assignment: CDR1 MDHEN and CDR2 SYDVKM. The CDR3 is CASSPDGSSYNEQFF. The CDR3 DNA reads TGTGCCAGCAGCCCTGACGGGAGCTCCTACAATGAGCAGTTCTTC.

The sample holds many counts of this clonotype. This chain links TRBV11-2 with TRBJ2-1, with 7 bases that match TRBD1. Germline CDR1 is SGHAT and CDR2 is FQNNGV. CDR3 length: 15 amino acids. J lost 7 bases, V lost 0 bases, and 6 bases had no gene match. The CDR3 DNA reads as TGTGCCAGCAGCTTAGATAGACAGGGTTTGAATGAGCAGTTCTTC. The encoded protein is CASSLDRQGLNEQFF.

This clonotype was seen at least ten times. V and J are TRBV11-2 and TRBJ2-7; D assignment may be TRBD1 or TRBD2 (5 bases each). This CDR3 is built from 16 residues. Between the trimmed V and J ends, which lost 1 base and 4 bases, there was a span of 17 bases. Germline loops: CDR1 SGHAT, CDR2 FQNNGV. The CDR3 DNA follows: TGTGCCAGCAGCTTAGCCCGGGACCAAGCTATATACGAGCAGTACTTC. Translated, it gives CASSLARDQAIYEQYF.

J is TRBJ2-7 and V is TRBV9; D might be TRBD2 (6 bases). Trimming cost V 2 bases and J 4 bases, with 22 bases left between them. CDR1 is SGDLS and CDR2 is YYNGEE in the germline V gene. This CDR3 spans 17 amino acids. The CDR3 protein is CASSVGGMGRLSYEQYF. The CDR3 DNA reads TGTGCCAGCAGCGTGGGAGGCATGGGAAGGTTGAGTTACGAGCAGTACTTC.

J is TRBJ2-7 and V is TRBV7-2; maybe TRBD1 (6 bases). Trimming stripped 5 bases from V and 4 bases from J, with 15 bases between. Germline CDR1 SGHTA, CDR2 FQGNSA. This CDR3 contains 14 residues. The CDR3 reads CASSPRRTVYEQYF. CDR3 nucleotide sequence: TGTGCCAGCAGCCCTAGGCGGACAGTTTACGAGCAGTACTTC. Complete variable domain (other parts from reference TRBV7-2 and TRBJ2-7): GAGVSQSPSNKVTEKGKDVELRCDPISGHTALYWYRQSLGQGLEFLIYFQGNSAPDKSGLPSDRFSAERTGGSVSTLTIQRTQQEDSAVYLCASSPRRTVYEQYFGPGTRLTVT.

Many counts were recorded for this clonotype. The CDR3 region is CSASLSGTSLVQETQYF. The CDR3 DNA is TGCAGTGCTAGCCTATCCGGGACTTCCTTGGTCCAAGAGACCCAGTACTTC. The gene calls are TRBV20-1 and TRBJ2-5; D possibly corresponds to TRBD2 (6 bases). Germline V gene data show CDR1 as DFQATT and CDR2 as SNEGSKA (reference sequence). The CDR3 has 17 residues. V lost 3 bases and J lost 1, with 21 bases in between.

CDR3 amino acids: CASSEAWTQETQYF. In DNA, the CDR3 is TGCGCCAGCAGTGAAGCGTGGACTCAAGAGACCCAGTACTTC. V usage is TRBV10-2 and J usage is TRBJ2-5; a weak D match, TRBD2 (5 bases). The CDR3 consists of 14 residues. The germline V gene has CDR1 WSHSY and CDR2 SAAADI. V was trimmed by 3 bases and J by 2 bases, leaving 10 bases between them.

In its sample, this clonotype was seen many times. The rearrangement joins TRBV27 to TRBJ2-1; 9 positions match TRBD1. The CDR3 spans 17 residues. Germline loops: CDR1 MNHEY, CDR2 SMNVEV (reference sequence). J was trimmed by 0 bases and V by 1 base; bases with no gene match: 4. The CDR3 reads CASSLWPGQGSYNEQFF. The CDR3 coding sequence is TGTGCCAGCAGTTTATGGCCGGGACAGGGCTCCTACAATGAGCAGTTCTTC.